This T cell receptor (beta chain) was retrieved from a study of blood T cell repertoires in COVID-19. Study overall: Samples of COVID-19 (acute and convalescent) were obtained from the United States, Italy and Spain. T cells, B-cell-depleted T cells, or PBMCs provided the cDNA or gDNA that served as material.

In the original processing: Amplification with reference gene primers provided the estimates of nucleated cell counts. Assay used: immunoSEQ multiplex PCR; TCRdb lists only in-frame clones, some missing. Clone size and V and J calls were adopted from that table, with D and trimming inferred from the DNA. The sample lists about 64,000 clones, 90% occurring once. The V and J ends lost 7 bases and 1 base respectively, with 18 bases between them. Per germline, CDR1 SNHLY and CDR2 FYNNEI. This CDR3 comprises 16 residues. The sequence was collected from a woman of 80 years or more with active COVID-19. The J gene is TRBJ2-3, the V gene TRBV2, with a possible D match to TRBD2 (6 bases). Material for sequencing was peripheral blood. The CDR3 protein is CASTDVSWGGTDTQYF. The CDR3 DNA sequence: TGTGCCAGCACCGACGTGTCATGGGGGGGCACAGATACGCAGTATTTT.